This T cell receptor (beta chain) was recovered during a study of radiation and T cells in renal cell carcinoma. Study-level information: Nephrectomy followed 15 Gy stereotactic body radiation by 4 weeks.

This sample's time point: baseline pretreatment blood. Stated treatment: 15 Gy SBRT to primary tumor, nephrectomy 4 weeks later. TCRdb keeps only in-frame clones here, not all; method: immunoSEQ multiplex PCR. The table includes about 91,000 clones, 82% detected once. The source material was blood, sampled from a patient whose treatment included radiotherapy and nephrectomy. This TCR derives from a man aged 55 to 70 with renal cell carcinoma.

CDR3 sequence (DNA): TGTGCCAGCGCCTCTCGGGGGAGCTATGGCTACACCTTC. Translated: CASASRGSYGYTF. The J gene is TRBJ1-2, the V gene TRBV25-1, with D possibly TRBD1 on 5 matching bases. Between the trimmed V and J ends, which lost 8 bases and 4 bases, there was a span of 14 bases. Germline-derived CDR1 and CDR2 are MGHDK and SYGVNS. The CDR3 loop spans 13 amino acids.